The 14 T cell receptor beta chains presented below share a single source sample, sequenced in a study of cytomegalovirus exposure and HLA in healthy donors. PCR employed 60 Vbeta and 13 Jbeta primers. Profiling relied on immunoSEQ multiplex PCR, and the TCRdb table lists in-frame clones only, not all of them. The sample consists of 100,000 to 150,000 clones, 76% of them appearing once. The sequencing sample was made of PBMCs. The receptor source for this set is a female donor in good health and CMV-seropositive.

The chain's CDR3 is CASSLGGNYGYTF. For the CDR3, the DNA is TGTGCCAGCAGCTTGGGAGGGAACTATGGCTACACCTTC. The rearrangement links TRBV5-5 to TRBJ1-2; D remains unclear. Germline values: CDR1 SGHKS, CDR2 YYEKEE (reference sequence). V gave up 0 bases and J gave up 2 bases, with 5 bases separating them. The CDR3 has 13 residues.

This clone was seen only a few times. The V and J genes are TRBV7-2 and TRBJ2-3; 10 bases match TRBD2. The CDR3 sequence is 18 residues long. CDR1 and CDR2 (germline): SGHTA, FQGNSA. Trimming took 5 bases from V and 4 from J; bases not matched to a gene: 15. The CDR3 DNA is TGTGCCAGCAGCCCTAGCGGGCTAGCGGGAGAGTTGGCAGATACGCAGTATTTT. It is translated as CASSPSGLAGELADTQYF. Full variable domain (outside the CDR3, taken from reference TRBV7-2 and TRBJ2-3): GAGVSQSPSNKVTEKGKDVELRCDPISGHTALYWYRQSLGQGLEFLIYFQGNSAPDKSGLPSDRFSAERTGGSVSTLTIQRTQQEDSAVYLCASSPSGLAGELADTQYFGPGTRLTVL.

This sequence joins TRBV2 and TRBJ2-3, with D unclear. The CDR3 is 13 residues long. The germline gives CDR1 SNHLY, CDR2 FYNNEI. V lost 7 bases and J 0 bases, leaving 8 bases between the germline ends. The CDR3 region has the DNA TGTGCCAGCACTACCGGGAGCACAGATACGCAGTATTTT. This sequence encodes CASTTGSTDTQYF.

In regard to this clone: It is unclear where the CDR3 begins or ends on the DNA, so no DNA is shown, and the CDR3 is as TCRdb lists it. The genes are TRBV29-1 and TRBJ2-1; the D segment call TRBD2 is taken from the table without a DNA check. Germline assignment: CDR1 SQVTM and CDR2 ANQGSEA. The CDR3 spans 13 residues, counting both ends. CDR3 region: CSVVLVARGTVFF.

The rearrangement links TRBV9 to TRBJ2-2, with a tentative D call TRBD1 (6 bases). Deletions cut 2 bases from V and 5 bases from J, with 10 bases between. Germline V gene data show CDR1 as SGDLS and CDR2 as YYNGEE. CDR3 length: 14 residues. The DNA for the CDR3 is TGTGCCAGCAGCGTGACAACAGGGACCGGGGAGCTGTTTTTT. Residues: CASSVTTGTGELFF.

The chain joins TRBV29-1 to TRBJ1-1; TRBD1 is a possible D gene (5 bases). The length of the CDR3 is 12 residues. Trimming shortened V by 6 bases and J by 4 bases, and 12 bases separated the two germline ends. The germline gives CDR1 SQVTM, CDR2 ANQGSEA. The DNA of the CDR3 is TGCAGCGTAGCCGCAGGGCCCACTGAAGCTTTCTTT. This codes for CSVAAGPTEAFF.

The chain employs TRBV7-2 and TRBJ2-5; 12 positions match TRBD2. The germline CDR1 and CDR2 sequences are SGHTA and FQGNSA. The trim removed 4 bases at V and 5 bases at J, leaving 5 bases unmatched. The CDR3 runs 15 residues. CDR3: CASSYLGTSGETQYF. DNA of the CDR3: TGTGCCAGCAGCTATCTTGGGACTAGCGGGGAGACCCAGTACTTC.

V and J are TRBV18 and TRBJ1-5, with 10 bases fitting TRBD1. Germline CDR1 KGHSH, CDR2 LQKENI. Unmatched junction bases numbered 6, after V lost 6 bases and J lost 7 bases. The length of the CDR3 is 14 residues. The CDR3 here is CASSVGTGEQPQHF. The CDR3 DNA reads TGTGCCAGCTCCGTGGGGACAGGGGAACAGCCCCAGCATTTT.

CDR3 coding DNA: TGTGCCAGCAGTACTACCGCCGGAGGCTACACCTTC. Translated: CASSTTAGGYTF. This chain links TRBV28 with TRBJ1-2; D gene ambiguous. The CDR3 runs 12 residues. Germline loops: CDR1 MDHEN, CDR2 SYDVKM. With 5 bases removed from V and 8 bases from J, the gap between germline ends came to 12 bases.

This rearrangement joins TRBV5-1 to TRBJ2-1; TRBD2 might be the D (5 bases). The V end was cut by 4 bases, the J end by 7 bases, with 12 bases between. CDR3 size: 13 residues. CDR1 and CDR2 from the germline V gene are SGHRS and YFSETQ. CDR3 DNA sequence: TGCGCCAGCAGCCTACTACTAGAGAATGAGCAGTTCTTC. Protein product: CASSLLLENEQFF.

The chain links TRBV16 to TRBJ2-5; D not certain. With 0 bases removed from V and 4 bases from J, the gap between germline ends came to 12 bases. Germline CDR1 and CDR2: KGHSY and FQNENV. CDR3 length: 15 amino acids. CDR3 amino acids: CASSQSRQILETQYF. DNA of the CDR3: TGTGCCAGCAGCCAATCCAGGCAGATACTAGAGACCCAGTACTTC.

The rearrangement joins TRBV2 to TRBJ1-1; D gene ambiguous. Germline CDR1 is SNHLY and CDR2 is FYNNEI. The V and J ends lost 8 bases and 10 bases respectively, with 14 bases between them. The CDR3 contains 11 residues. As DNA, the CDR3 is TGTGCCAGCGTCGTTTGGGCTGGAGCTTTCTTT. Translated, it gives CASVVWAGAFF.

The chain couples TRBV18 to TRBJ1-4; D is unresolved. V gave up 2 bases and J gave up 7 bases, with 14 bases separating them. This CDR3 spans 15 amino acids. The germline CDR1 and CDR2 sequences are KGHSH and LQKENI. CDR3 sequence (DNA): TGTGCCAGCTCACCAATTACGGCTTCTAGTGAAAAACTGTTTTTT. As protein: CASSPITASSEKLFF.

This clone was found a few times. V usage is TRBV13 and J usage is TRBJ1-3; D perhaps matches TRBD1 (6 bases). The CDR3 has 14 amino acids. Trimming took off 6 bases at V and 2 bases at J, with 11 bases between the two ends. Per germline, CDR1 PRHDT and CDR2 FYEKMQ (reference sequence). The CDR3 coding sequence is TGTGCCAGCAGGGTACAGGGTACTGGAAACACCATATATTTT. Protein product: CASRVQGTGNTIYF.